This entry concerns a single TCR beta chain. This entry is derived from a study of blood T cell repertoires in COVID-19. About the study: Whether acute or convalescent, the COVID-19 samples came from the United States, Italy and Spain. PBMCs, B-cell-depleted T cells, or T cells were the source of the cDNA or gDNA that made up the material.

Per the study methods: Amplification of reference gene primers provided the estimated nucleated cell counts. The method was immunoSEQ multiplex PCR; TCRdb's version includes in-frame clones alone and lacks a portion of them. V, J and clone size are taken as reported in that table, and D and trimming were inferred from the DNA itself. The top ten hold approximately 30% of the sample, which has approximately 75,000 clones, roughly 87% seen once. Trimming at V came to 2 bases and at J to 4 bases, leaving 7 bases not matched to a gene. There are 16 residues in the CDR3. Germline-derived CDR1 and CDR2 are SGHRS and YFSETQ.

The sample was peripheral blood. The chain recombines TRBV5-1 with TRBJ1-2; 11 bases line up with TRBD1. The sequence derives from a man in his fifties with acute or convalescent COVID-19. In DNA, the CDR3 is TGCGCCAGCAGCTTCCTATCCGGACAGGGGGCCTATGGCTACACCTTC. The encoded protein is CASSFLSGQGAYGYTF.